The 20 T cell receptor beta chains listed next were all sequenced from one sample in a study of cytomegalovirus exposure and HLA in healthy donors. The PCR employed 60 Vbeta primers together with 13 Jbeta primers. Some clones are missing from TCRdb's copy, which holds only in-frame ones; the method was immunoSEQ multiplex PCR. The sample yields about 120,000 clones, 80% seen once. Source material: PBMCs. Receptors were obtained from a female donor in good health and CMV-seronegative.

The V and J genes are TRBV18 and TRBJ2-5; a possible D gene is TRBD2 (6 bases). Germline CDR1 KGHSH, CDR2 LQKENI. V was trimmed by 6 bases and J by 4 bases, leaving 12 bases between them. The CDR3 sequence is 13 residues long. In nucleotides, the CDR3 is TGTGCCAGCTCGTCGGGGCGGGGAGAGACCCAGTACTTC. This encodes CASSSGRGETQYF.

V and J are TRBV28 and TRBJ2-7, with no clear D. This CDR3 region has 12 residues. The V gene's germline CDR1 is MDHEN and CDR2 SYDVKM. Trimming took off 4 bases at V and 3 bases at J, with 7 bases between the two ends. As DNA, the CDR3 is TGTGCCAGCAGTTATCGGGTCTACGAGCAGTACTTC. It specifies CASSYRVYEQYF.

This chain uses TRBV9 with TRBJ2-1, with D perhaps matching TRBD1 (6 bases). The CDR3 has 18 amino acids. Germline CDR1 is SGDLS and CDR2 is YYNGEE. The V gene lost 2 bases and the J gene lost 1 base, with 19 bases spanning the gap. Written as DNA, the CDR3 is TGTGCCAGCAGCGTCTCTGGGGGCGGCGTAAGATCCTACAATGAGCAGTTCTTC. Its protein is CASSVSGGGVRSYNEQFF.

This clone appeared a few times. The chain has TRBV9 and TRBJ1-2, with 7 positions matching TRBD1. The CDR3 extends over 16 amino acids. After removal of 2 bases from V and 3 bases from J, the junction contained 10 bases not matched to a gene. Germline V gives CDR1 SGDLS, CDR2 YYNGEE. CDR3 sequence reads: CASSVNSGGRDYGYTF. CDR3 sequence (DNA): TGTGCCAGCAGCGTTAACTCAGGGGGAAGGGACTATGGCTACACCTTC.

V is TRBV18 and J is TRBJ2-7, with 11 positions matching TRBD2. With 2 bases clipped from V and 3 bases from J, the junction kept 3 bases outside the gene matches. Per germline, CDR1 KGHSH and CDR2 LQKENI. The CDR3 is 15 residues long. CDR3 sequence reads: CASSPLTSGDYEQYF. The CDR3 nucleotides are TGTGCCAGCTCACCATTGACTAGCGGGGACTACGAGCAGTACTTC.

V gene TRBV6-5 combines with J gene TRBJ1-5, with TRBD1 as a possible D gene (6 bases). This CDR3 is built from 14 residues. Between the trimmed V and J ends, which lost 5 bases and 6 bases, there was a span of 14 bases. Germline loops: CDR1 MNHEY, CDR2 SVGAGI. The CDR3 DNA reads TGTGCCAGCAGTGAAGGGGGGGCGGCTCAGCCCCAGCATTTT. Translating it yields CASSEGGAAQPQHF.

CDR3 coding DNA: TGCAGCGTTGAAGATAGCAGCAATGAGCAGTTCTTC. Residues: CSVEDSSNEQFF. The chain has TRBV29-1 and TRBJ2-1; no clear D. The CDR3 runs 12 residues. Per germline, CDR1 SQVTM and CDR2 ANQGSEA. Trimming stripped 0 bases from V and 6 bases from J, with 6 bases between.

This chain joins TRBV6-5 and TRBJ2-7; 7 bases map to TRBD2. V was clipped by 5 bases and J by 2 bases; unmatched bases: 6. The CDR3 runs to 14 residues. From germline, CDR1 is MNHEY and CDR2 SVGAGI. The CDR3 spells CASSPGGSPYEQYF. CDR3 coding DNA: TGTGCCAGCAGTCCCGGGGGGTCACCCTACGAGCAGTACTTC.

The chain employs TRBV6-5 and TRBJ2-5, with D tentatively TRBD2 (6 bases). The CDR3 extends over 13 amino acids. The ends were cut back, 6 bases at V and 7 bases at J, with 15 bases in the middle. Germline V gene lookup returns CDR1 MNHEY and CDR2 SVGAGI. The CDR3 nucleotides are TGTGCCAGCAGGACCCGGGGGTTGGGGACCCAGTACTTC. Its translation is CASRTRGLGTQYF.

This clone was found once. This rearrangement joins TRBV28 to TRBJ2-1; 8 bases are shared with TRBD2. This CDR3 contains 19 residues. Trimming took 1 base from V and 0 from J; bases not matched to a gene: 11. Germline CDR1 and CDR2: MDHEN and SYDVKM. CDR3 sequence: CASSLFYYRGRPSYNEQFF. The CDR3 nucleotides are TGTGCCAGCAGTTTATTTTACTATCGCGGGAGGCCCTCCTACAATGAGCAGTTCTTC.

The chain joins TRBV18 to TRBJ2-7; TRBD2 might be the D (6 bases). Germline loops: CDR1 KGHSH, CDR2 LQKENI. V was shortened by 3 bases and J by 2 bases, with 17 bases between the two germline ends. CDR3 length: 16 amino acids. CDR3 in amino acids: CASSPGFGGGAYEQYF. DNA for the CDR3: TGTGCCAGCTCACCGGGTTTTGGCGGAGGGGCCTACGAGCAGTACTTC. Full variable domain (missing parts from reference TRBV18 and TRBJ2-7): NAGVMQNPRHLVRRRGQEARLRCSPMKGHSHVYWYRQLPEEGLKFMVYLQKENIIDESGMPKERFSAEFPKEGPSILRIQQVVRGDSAAYFCASSPGFGGGAYEQYFGPGTRLTVT.

V and J are TRBV27 and TRBJ2-7, with D possibly TRBD2 on 5 matching bases. Deletions cut 5 bases from V and 0 bases from J, with 11 bases between. Germline lookup yields CDR1 MNHEY and CDR2 SMNVEV (reference sequence). The CDR3 contains 14 residues. The CDR3 coding sequence is TGTGCCAGCAGTAAGCGGAGGAGCTCCTACGAGCAGTACTTC. Translating it yields CASSKRRSSYEQYF.

This clone occurred a few times. The germline gene is not matched at one end of the junction; a read error may be the cause. This sequence joins TRBV5-1 and TRBJ2-3, with D possibly being TRBD1 (5 bases). The CDR3 totals 16 residues. The germline V gene has CDR1 SGHRS and CDR2 YFSETQ. For the CDR3, the DNA is TGCGCCAGCAGCTTGGAGGGGTGGGGCAGCACAAATACGCAGTATTTT. It encodes CASSLEGWGSTNTQYF.

The chain uses TRBV6-5 and TRBJ1-1; D may be TRBD1 (5 bases). The CDR3 runs to 14 residues. Trimming removed 6 bases from V and 5 bases from J, with 16 bases in between. CDR1 and CDR2 (germline): MNHEY, SVGAGI. This CDR3 is CASRRGTPGTEAFF. The CDR3 coding sequence is TGTGCCAGCAGGCGCGGGACTCCGGGTACTGAAGCTTTCTTT.

V usage is TRBV7-9 and J usage is TRBJ1-5, with unresolved D. Trimming stripped 2 bases from V and 5 bases from J, with 7 bases between. This CDR3 has 13 residues. Germline-derived CDR1 and CDR2 are SEHNR and FQNEAQ (reference sequence). The CDR3 coding sequence is TGTGCCAGCAGCTTAAGCGGGGATCAGCCCCAGCATTTT. Amino acids: CASSLSGDQPQHF.

This clone came up a few times. V gene TRBV6-1 combines with J gene TRBJ2-3, with 12 bases aligning to TRBD2. The junction had 4 bases not matched to a gene; V was cut back by 5 bases and J by 4 bases. CDR3 size: 15 residues. Per germline, CDR1 MNHNS and CDR2 SASEGT. The CDR3 here is CASSPSSGGADTQYF. The CDR3 DNA sequence: TGTGCCAGCAGTCCATCTAGCGGGGGGGCAGATACGCAGTATTTT.

The CDR3 loop is CAWRGLIADGELFF. In nucleotides, the CDR3 is TGTGCCTGGAGGGGACTCATAGCGGACGGGGAGCTGTTTTTT. The genes are TRBV30 and TRBJ2-2; D is possibly TRBD2 (6 bases). Trimming left V 3 bases short and J 7 bases short, with 15 bases between. Germline V gene lookup returns CDR1 GTSNPN and CDR2 SVGIG (reference sequence). This CDR3 is built from 14 residues.

This clone was counted a single time. The chain is built from TRBV19 and TRBJ1-4; TRBD1 is a possible D gene (5 bases). CDR3 length equals 15 residues. Germline CDR1 is LNHDA and CDR2 is SQIVND (reference sequence). Trimming removed 3 bases at V and 2 bases at J, with 10 bases between. CDR3 sequence reads: CASSMGPGTNEKLFF. CDR3 coding DNA: TGTGCCAGTAGTATGGGGCCAGGGACTAATGAAAAACTGTTTTTT.

This chain connects TRBV11-3 to TRBJ2-1, with 8 bases matching TRBD2. J was trimmed by 6 bases and V by 4 bases; bases with no gene match: 8. This CDR3 comprises 15 residues. The germline V gene encodes CDR1 SGHNT and CDR2 YENEEA. In DNA, the CDR3 is TGTGCCAGCAGCTCGGGACTAGGGAAGGGCAATGAGCAGTTCTTC. It codes for CASSSGLGKGNEQFF.

The chain has TRBV18 and TRBJ1-2, with 11 bases that match TRBD1. This CDR3 region has 15 residues. Germline V gene data show CDR1 as KGHSH and CDR2 as LQKENI. The J segment lost 6 bases and the V segment lost 5 bases, leaving 8 bases of the junction unmatched. This CDR3 is CASSSAGTGGNGYTF. The CDR3, as DNA: TGTGCCAGCTCATCGGCCGGGACAGGGGGGAATGGCTACACCTTC.